The clone carrying this T cell receptor (beta chain) has just one count. The antigen is undetermined. This specimen comes from a study of shared clonotypes between healthy human individuals. CDR1 and CDR2 from the germline V gene are MGHRA and YSYEKL. This CDR3 is 17 amino acids long. V was pared by 0 bases and J by 2 bases, with 15 bases between. Sequenced by immunoSEQ multiplex PCR; TCRdb stores in-frame clones only, minus some. The sample yields over a million clones, approximately 98% seen once. Broader study findings: Among the subsets, naive ones generally showed larger estimated richness than memory ones.

V is TRBV4-1 and J is TRBJ2-3; a possible D gene is TRBD2 (5 bases). The clonotype was recovered from a young man in good health. The sequencing sample was made of naive CD4+ T cells sorted from blood. Subset reported: CD45RA+ positively selected. CDR3 DNA sequence: TGCGCCAGCAGCCAAGATGAGGGCCCAGCCCCCACAGATACGCAGTATTTT. Protein sequence: CASSQDEGPAPTDTQYF.